These 28 T cell receptor beta chains originate from one sample sequenced in a study of T cells after yellow fever vaccination. One entry per CDR3 protein, called by TCRdb with MiXCR from the 5' RACE reads. Seen here are under 600,000 distinct CDR3 sequences, about 13% observed once, and the top ten hold 11% to 15%. The source was PBMCs, collected on the day of the yellow fever booster vaccination. The receptors here all came from a man in his thirties or forties who received the YFV17D yellow fever vaccine.

This chain connects TRBV24-1 to TRBJ2-3; D gene uncertain. The germline V and J ends were trimmed by 3 bases and 0 bases, with 6 bases remaining between them. Germline V CDR1 and CDR2: KGHDR, SFDVKD. CDR3 size: 14 residues. CDR3 nucleotides: TGTGCCACCAGTGATCCTCAAAGCACAGATACGCAGTATTTT. The encoded protein is CATSDPQSTDTQYF.

There are a few counts of this clonotype. The V call is TRBV5-4, the J call TRBJ2-7, with 8 bases identical to TRBD1. The CDR3 consists of 15 residues. Per the germline V gene, CDR1 is SGHNT and CDR2 is YYREEE (reference sequence). The V gene end was trimmed by 4 bases and the J gene end by 4 bases; junction bases not matched to a gene: 10. CDR3 bases: TGTGCCAGCAGCCCCGTAACCGGGACAGGTTACGAGCAGTACTTC. It is translated as CASSPVTGTGYEQYF. Full variable domain (remainder filled in from reference TRBV5-4 and TRBJ2-7): ETGVTQSPTHLIKTRGQQVTLRCSSQSGHNTVSWYQQALGQGPQFIFQYYREEENGRGNFPPRFSGLQFPNYSSELNVNALELDDSALYLCASSPVTGTGYEQYFGPGTRLTVT.

The V gene is TRBV28, the J gene TRBJ2-3; TRBD2 might be the D (6 bases). The CDR3 has 15 amino acids. Looked up from germline, CDR1 is MDHEN and CDR2 is SYDVKM. Trimming removed 6 bases from V and 2 bases from J, with 15 bases in between. The CDR3 here is CASRESGGVTDTQYF. The CDR3 region has the DNA TGTGCCAGCAGGGAATCGGGCGGGGTCACAGATACGCAGTATTTT.

V and J are TRBV29-1 and TRBJ1-5; D ambiguous. CDR1 and CDR2 (germline): SQVTM, ANQGSEA. The germline V and J ends were trimmed by 5 bases and 3 bases, with 11 bases remaining between them. The CDR3 extends over 13 amino acids. The CDR3 sequence: CSVRSDYNQPQHF. Written as DNA, the CDR3 is TGCAGCGTTCGCAGTGACTACAATCAGCCCCAGCATTTT.

This clonotype was found a few times. V and J are TRBV6-1 and TRBJ1-1, with TRBD1 identical over 7 bases. The CDR3 runs 16 residues. CDR1 is MNHNS, CDR2 SASEGT, per germline. J lost 2 bases, V lost 2 bases, and 8 bases had no gene match. The CDR3: CASSEWQGGRNTEAFF. CDR3 bases: TGTGCCAGCAGTGAATGGCAGGGGGGCCGAAACACTGAAGCTTTCTTT.

This clonotype was seen only a few times. The V call is TRBV5-6, the J call TRBJ1-5, with D possibly TRBD1 on 5 matching bases. Trimming pared 2 bases from V and 5 bases from J, leaving 11 bases between. The CDR3 length is 14 residues. CDR1 and CDR2 (germline): SGHDT, YYEEEE. CDR3 amino acids: CASSFLGPDQPQHF. The CDR3 DNA reads TGTGCCAGCAGCTTCCTGGGGCCGGATCAGCCCCAGCATTTT.

CDR3: CASSYSTLGFVRNLDTEAFF. The DNA for the CDR3 is TGTGCCAGCAGTTACTCGACCTTGGGCTTTGTGAGGAATCTGGACACTGAAGCTTTCTTT. The rearrangement uses TRBV6-6 and TRBJ1-1; no definite D call. The germline V gene has CDR1 MNHNY and CDR2 SVGAGI (reference sequence). V lost 0 bases, J lost 3 bases, and 26 bases lay in between. The CDR3 runs to 20 residues.

V usage is TRBV20-1 and J usage is TRBJ2-7, with 8 bases identical to TRBD1. The CDR3 sequence is 15 residues long. Germline loops: CDR1 DFQATT, CDR2 SNEGSKA (reference sequence). With V trimmed by 0 bases and J by 4 bases, 8 bases remained unmatched. This CDR3 reads CSAREPRDRPYEQYF. CDR3 nucleotide sequence: TGCAGTGCTAGAGAGCCCCGGGACAGGCCTTACGAGCAGTACTTC.

The V call is TRBV5-1, the J call TRBJ2-7; D unclear. V lost 0 bases and J 0 bases, leaving 7 bases between the germline ends. CDR3 length: 14 amino acids. Germline assignment: CDR1 SGHRS and CDR2 YFSETQ. The CDR3 coding sequence is TGCGCCAGCAGCTTGGATCCCATCTCCTACGAGCAGTACTTC. As protein: CASSLDPISYEQYF.

This clonotype was counted only a few times. This chain uses TRBV5-4 with TRBJ2-7, with D perhaps TRBD1 (5 bases). The CDR3 has 15 residues. Trimming stripped 4 bases from V and 6 bases from J, with 20 bases between. Germline V gives CDR1 SGHNT, CDR2 YYREEE (reference sequence). CDR3 coding DNA: TGTGCCAGCAGCCCGGATTATGGGGCTATCCGCGAGCAGTACTTC. Translating it yields CASSPDYGAIREQYF.

This clonotype was seen a few times. V is TRBV28 and J is TRBJ2-2; 7 nucleotides match TRBD2. CDR3 size: 13 residues. V shed 8 bases and J 5 bases; nucleotides not matched to a gene: 5. Germline loops: CDR1 MDHEN, CDR2 SYDVKM. The CDR3 region has the DNA TGTGCCAGCGGGACTACCCATACCGGGGAGCTGTTTTTT. It yields the protein CASGTTHTGELFF.

This clonotype was found a few times. V usage is TRBV6-1 and J usage is TRBJ2-3; weak D call: TRBD2 (6 bases). This CDR3 is 14 amino acids long. Trimming left V 6 bases short and J 6 bases short, with 16 bases between. Germline CDR1 and CDR2: MNHNS and SASEGT. CDR3 sequence: CASSRTTPADTQYF. CDR3 DNA sequence: TGTGCCAGCAGCCGGACTACGCCGGCGGATACGCAGTATTTT.

This clonotype was observed a handful of times. The V and J genes are TRBV7-2 and TRBJ2-7, with TRBD2 as a possible D gene (6 bases). From germline, CDR1 is SGHTA and CDR2 FQGNSA. The V end was cut by 4 bases, the J end by 9 bases, with 10 bases between. The CDR3 loop spans 11 amino acids. The CDR3 DNA sequence: TGTGCCAGCAGCTCGGGGGTCGTGCAGTACTTC. Protein product: CASSSGVVQYF.

For this clonotype: The junction differs from germline at one of its ends, possibly a read error. The V call is TRBV20-1, the J call TRBJ2-2; no firm D call. The germline gives CDR1 DFQATT, CDR2 SNEGSKA (reference sequence). The CDR3 contains 14 residues. Here the CDR3 reads CCARSQAGTGELFF. In DNA, the CDR3 is TGCTGTGCTAGATCCCAGGCTGGTACCGGGGAGCTGTTTTTT.

The chain combines TRBV19 with TRBJ2-7; TRBD1 aligns across 9 bases. The CDR3 spans 14 residues. CDR1 LNHDA and CDR2 SQIVND come from the germline V gene (reference sequence). V trimming: 7 bases; J trimming: 1 base; junction bases outside the gene matches: 5. The CDR3 protein is CASTPGQGSYEQYF. Written as DNA, the CDR3 is TGTGCCAGTACCCCGGGACAGGGATCCTACGAGCAGTACTTC.

This chain joins TRBV20-1 and TRBJ2-3; 10 nucleotides align to TRBD2. Germline CDR1 DFQATT, CDR2 SNEGSKA (reference sequence). This CDR3 region has 15 residues. After removal of 3 bases from V and 4 bases from J, the junction contained 7 bases not matched to a gene. The CDR3 loop reads CSASPLAGSSDTQYF. For the CDR3, the DNA is TGCAGTGCTAGCCCACTAGCGGGATCATCAGATACGCAGTATTTT.

The chain carries TRBV7-2 and TRBJ1-2, with 7 bases matching TRBD1. Germline trimming cut 5 bases from V and 3 bases from J; bases unmatched to any gene: 3. The CDR3 totals 13 residues. Germline V CDR1 and CDR2: SGHTA, FQGNSA. For the CDR3, the DNA is TGTGCCAGCAGCAAAGGGGGCGACTATGGCTACACCTTC. This translates into CASSKGGDYGYTF.

This clonotype was observed a handful of times. This sequence joins TRBV28 and TRBJ2-5; 9 nucleotides align to TRBD1. Losses at the gene ends were 6 bases for V and 3 bases for J; bases not matched to a gene: 8. The CDR3 totals 15 residues. Germline V gives CDR1 MDHEN, CDR2 SYDVKM. In DNA form, the CDR3 reads TGTGCCAGCAGAACACAGGGGGCAGGGGAAGAGACCCAGTACTTC. Translation: CASRTQGAGEETQYF.

This clonotype has a handful of counts. The chain combines TRBV15 with TRBJ2-4, with TRBD1 identical over 7 bases. The length of the CDR3 is 14 residues. V shed 3 bases and J 8 bases; nucleotides not matched to a gene: 7. Per germline, CDR1 LNHNV and CDR2 YYDKDF (reference sequence). CDR3 DNA sequence: TGTGCCACCAGCAGTCCCGGGACAGTGGACATTCAGTACTTC. Protein product: CATSSPGTVDIQYF.

This clonotype was detected a few times. The rearrangement joins TRBV18 to TRBJ2-3; D gene ambiguous. CDR3 length: 14 residues. CDR1 KGHSH and CDR2 LQKENI come from the germline V gene. The germline V and J ends were trimmed by 2 bases and 6 bases, with 12 bases remaining between them. The CDR3 nucleotides read TGTGCCAGCTCACCAAGTCAGTCACAGGATACGCAGTATTTT. It is translated as CASSPSQSQDTQYF.

The chain carries TRBV7-2 and TRBJ2-2; D is unresolved. Germline CDR1 and CDR2: SGHTA and FQGNSA. The CDR3 covers 16 residues. V dropped 0 bases and J dropped 1 base, with 9 bases sitting between them. The CDR3 protein is CASSLAPVLNTGELFF. For the CDR3, the DNA is TGTGCCAGCAGCTTAGCGCCTGTACTGAACACCGGGGAGCTGTTTTTT.

J is TRBJ2-5 and V is TRBV10-2; perhaps TRBD2 as D (6 bases). With 2 bases removed from V and 4 bases from J, the gap between germline ends came to 17 bases. There are 16 residues in the CDR3. Germline V CDR1 and CDR2: WSHSY, SAAADI. The CDR3 loop is CASSEAVDYLRETQYF. The CDR3 DNA sequence: TGCGCCAGCAGTGAGGCTGTGGACTACCTGCGAGAGACCCAGTACTTC.

The J gene is TRBJ2-1, the V gene TRBV29-1; D gene uncertain. This CDR3 contains 12 residues. The germline gives CDR1 SQVTM, CDR2 ANQGSEA. V gave up 6 bases and J gave up 9 bases, with 15 bases separating them. CDR3 sequence reads: CSVTSWQAEQFF. CDR3 in DNA: TGCAGCGTCACGTCGTGGCAGGCTGAGCAGTTCTTC.

The chain employs TRBV30 and TRBJ2-1; 13 bases align to TRBD2. CDR1 GTSNPN and CDR2 SVGIG come from the germline V gene (reference sequence). The CDR3 is 15 residues long. DNA of the CDR3: TGTGCGGGAAGGACTAGCGGGAGTGAATACAATGAGCAGTTCTTC. Amino acid sequence: CAGRTSGSEYNEQFF.

This chain uses TRBV3-1 with TRBJ2-7, with 7 bases identical to TRBD1. Germline loops: CDR1 LGHDT, CDR2 YNNKEL (reference sequence). Trimming took 3 bases from V and 6 from J; bases not matched to a gene: 5. The CDR3 runs 13 residues. Written as DNA, the CDR3 is TGTGCCAGCAGCCAGGACAGGTTCGGCGAGCAGTACTTC. As protein: CASSQDRFGEQYF.

The chain couples TRBV20-1 to TRBJ2-5, with D perhaps given as TRBD1 or TRBD2 (5 bases each). Germline V gives CDR1 DFQATT, CDR2 SNEGSKA (reference sequence). The V end was cut by 5 bases, the J end by 7 bases, with 17 bases between. The CDR3 runs to 13 residues. This CDR3 is CSAPRRGQVTQYF. The CDR3 DNA reads TGCAGTGCTCCCCGACGGGGCCAGGTGACCCAGTACTTC.

This clonotype appeared a single time. The CDR3 DNA is TGTGCCAGCAAAAGGACAGGGAATGTTGGGGCCAACGTCCTGACTTTC. This sequence encodes CASKRTGNVGANVLTF. J is TRBJ2-6 and V is TRBV6-1, with TRBD1 identical over 8 bases. The V gene's germline CDR1 is MNHNS and CDR2 SASEGT. The ends lost 7 bases at V and 3 bases at J; junction bases unmatched: 8. The CDR3 is 16 amino acids.

As to this clonotype: One end of the junction fails to match germline, which may point to a read error. This chain connects TRBV12-3 or TRBV12-4 to TRBJ2-2; D is perhaps TRBD2 (5 bases). The CDR3 is 11 amino acids. The CDR3 loop is CASSPSGEPFF. CDR3 coding DNA: TGTGCCAGCAGTCCCTCCGGGGAGCCGTTTTTT.